Sequencing of this T cell receptor (beta chain) was carried out in a study of CD8+CD57+ T cells in acquired aplastic anemia. Study context: The DNA of sorted CD4+ and CD8+ cells averaged 3.2 ug. An average of around 11 million reads for CD4+ cells was obtained from healthy donors.

According to the study, genomic DNA was the template for TCR beta VDJ and CDR3 profiling. TCRdb used MiXCR to reprocess the reads, holding one entry per CDR3 protein. The sample consists of fewer than 250,000 distinct CDR3 sequences, around 59% of them appearing once. Trimming removed 8 bases from V and 7 bases from J; junction bases left unmatched: 12. The germline gives CDR1 ENHRY, CDR2 SYGVKD. The CDR3 runs to 14 residues. This clonotype was detected only a few times. Its antigen is not identified. Study results and caveats: In common between the patients and the controls were approximately 28 CD8+ CDR3 sequences. Patients did not significantly differ from controls in CD8+ Simpson's diversity.

The sequenced sample consisted of sorted CD4+, CD8+, or CD8+CD57+ T cells (not recorded which) from PBMCs. This clonotype was sampled from a human donor in good health, serving as a control. The chain couples TRBV10-3 to TRBJ2-7; 9 positions agree with TRBD1. This CDR3 reads CAIGDRATQREQYF. DNA for the CDR3: TGTGCCATCGGGGACAGGGCGACTCAGCGAGAGCAGTACTTC.